The sequence of this T cell receptor beta chain was determined in a study of a mutant IDH1 vaccine in newly diagnosed glioma. Across the study: The initiation of vaccination occurred 4-6 weeks after radiotherapy alone, or with temozolomide cycles. Prior therapy was radiotherapy, temozolomide, or both; most received both.

About this clone: Its antigen is not known.

TCRdb's table, derived via immunoSEQ multiplex PCR, lists solely in-frame clones and lacks some. The table includes tens of thousands of clones, 75% to 90% detected once. Time point indicated: week 23, last vaccination. Alongside topical imiquimod, each dose of vaccine comprised 300 ug of mutant IDH1 20-mer peptide. In every donor, the tumor was a new WHO grade 3 or 4 IDH1-mutant, ATRX-lost astrocytoma. Regarding the study as a whole: Changes in top peripheral clonotypes did not appear linked to pseudoprogression.

This sequence was found in a woman in her forties or fifties with glioma. The sample here was PBMCs, taken from a glioma patient whose treatment included an IDH1 peptide vaccine.

CDR3 protein: CASSLGGRNEQFF. For the CDR3, the DNA is TGTGCCAGCAGCTTAGGGGGCCGAAATGAGCAGTTCTTC. The chain recombines TRBV7-2 with TRBJ2-1; TRBD1 might be the D (5 bases). The CDR3 contains 13 residues. Trimming left V 1 base short and J 7 bases short, with 8 bases between. Germline CDR1 is SGHTA and CDR2 is FQGNSA.